This T cell receptor (beta chain) stems from a study of patients and donors after allogeneic stem cell transplantation. The sample holds many counts of this clonotype. The V gene's germline CDR1 is SGHRS and CDR2 YFSETQ. This CDR3 is 15 amino acids long. V lost 3 bases, J lost 0 bases, and 11 bases lay in between. One entry per CDR3 protein results from TCRdb running MiXCR on the RT-PCR reads. The sample has about a million distinct CDR3 sequences, approximately 19% seen once. This receptor was taken from a human donor who was either an allogeneic HSCT recipient or a stem cell or donor lymphocyte infusion donor (not recorded which). It is not recorded whose cells these are; they may come from a transplant donor. The chain carries TRBV5-1 and TRBJ2-3, with D possibly TRBD2 on 5 matching bases. Material for sequencing was blood, either unsorted or a sorted T cell fraction (not recorded which). The CDR3 protein is CASSSLGLSTDTQYF. CDR3 bases: TGCGCCAGCAGCTCCCTAGGACTCAGCACAGATACGCAGTATTTT.